This TCR beta chain was sequenced during a study of T cell repertoires in cytomegalovirus infection. About the study: Public TCR beta signatures indicated both CMV infection and matching HLA type. Study-wide results and limits: HLA-C-restricted CMV clonotypes gave the most frequent clonotype in two of eight donors.

Trimming took 6 bases from V and 9 from J; bases not matched to a gene: 5. CDR1 is SGHDN, CDR2 FVKESK, per germline. This CDR3 is 13 amino acids long. TCRdb re-called the reads with MiXCR, one entry per CDR3 protein. The repertoire holds about 740,000 distinct CDR3 sequences, with roughly a third as singletons. Note on this clonotype: As yet, its antigen is unknown.

This chain links TRBV14 with TRBJ2-7, with 13 bases matching TRBD2. This TCR was sampled from a human donor in good health (CMV status not recorded). Some clones in this sample may be carry-over from other donors' samples. The sample was PBMCs. The CDR3 DNA reads TGTGCCAGCAGTCGGACTAGCGGGAGCCCGCAGTACTTC. Its protein product is CASSRTSGSPQYF.